This entry features one T cell receptor beta chain sequence. Followed longitudinally, the Seattle patients had been enrolled during active infection. The data are from a study of blood T cell repertoires in COVID-19. The CDR3 totals 15 residues. V lost 4 bases, J lost 10 bases, and 11 bases stayed unmatched. Germline V gives CDR1 KGHSH, CDR2 LQKENI. The data were produced by immunoSEQ multiplex PCR, yet TCRdb's version contains in-frame clones alone and is incomplete. The sample includes about 420,000 clones, 85% to 90% of them seen just once. Material: peripheral blood. The chain links TRBV18 to TRBJ2-1; 9 nucleotides line up with TRBD2. The sequence was collected from a man younger than 35 with COVID-19, enrolled during active disease. The CDR3 nucleotides read TGTGCCAGCTCACTCGGCGGGAGGGATGTAGGAGAGCAGTTCTTC. This sequence encodes CASSLGGRDVGEQFF.